The clone carrying this TCR beta chain was detected ten times or more. Antigen specificity is unknown. This specimen comes from a study of T cells in Graves' hyperthyroidism and ophthalmopathy. Study-wide findings and caveats: Most expanded thyroid clonotypes above 0.001 also appeared in blood. Separating ophthalmopathy from stable hyperthyroidism was achieved by a 13 V-J model.

TCR beta CDR3 region amplification was performed from RNA transcripts. HTBI primers were employed in a first-round RT-PCR of the TCR CDR3. In TCRdb, the multiplex PCR reads were re-called with MiXCR into one record per CDR3 protein. The sample has about 480,000 distinct CDR3 sequences, around 14% seen once. The V gene end was trimmed by 0 bases and the J gene end by 5 bases; junction bases not matched to a gene: 5. Per germline, CDR1 DFQATT and CDR2 SNEGSKA (reference sequence). The CDR3 is made up of 15 amino acids. The receptor was derived from a woman under 30 with Graves' hyperthyroidism. The sample consisted of blood. This chain joins TRBV20-1 and TRBJ2-1; 9 nucleotides agree with TRBD2. The CDR3 is CSARDPGLADNEQFF. CDR3 sequence (DNA): TGCAGTGCTAGAGATCCGGGACTAGCCGACAATGAGCAGTTCTTC.